What follows describes a single TCR beta chain. These data are taken from a study of T cell responses to AZD1222 COVID-19 vaccine. Assay used: immunoSEQ multiplex PCR; TCRdb lists only in-frame clones, some missing. The data contain approximately 89,000 clones, roughly 84% of them seen just once; the ten biggest clones take up roughly 5.6%. With 6 bases clipped from V and 9 bases from J, the junction kept 5 bases outside the gene matches. Germline values: CDR1 MDHEN, CDR2 SYDVKM. The CDR3 is 13 residues long. The sequence was collected from an adult who received the AZD1222 COVID-19 vaccine. This specimen consisted of peripheral blood, obtained 28 days after the second AZD1222 dose. The J gene is TRBJ2-7, the V gene TRBV28; TRBD2 matches 13 bases. The CDR3 loop reads CASRTSGGKVQYF. CDR3 nucleotide sequence: TGTGCCAGCAGGACTAGCGGGGGGAAGGTGCAGTACTTC.